One sample yielded the 24 T cell receptor beta chains listed below, sequenced in a study of Graves' ophthalmopathy and Graves' hyperthyroidism. Amplified material comprised TCR beta CDR3 regions derived from RNA transcripts. First-round RT-PCR relied on HTBI primers, and a second-round multiplex PCR came next. TCRdb redid the calling of the multiplex PCR reads with MiXCR, one entry per CDR3 protein. The sample yields 350,000 to 450,000 distinct CDR3 sequences, over 20% seen once. Source material: peripheral blood. The origin of the receptors is a woman aged 18-35 years with stable Graves' hyperthyroidism.

This clonotype has ten or more counts. V is TRBV18 and J is TRBJ1-6, with D unresolved. Between the trimmed V and J ends, which lost 1 base and 7 bases, there was a span of 14 bases. This CDR3 region has 16 residues. Germline CDR1 and CDR2: KGHSH and LQKENI. Written as DNA, the CDR3 is TGTGCCAGCTCACCACAGCACAGCCTCGGAAATTCACCCCTCCACTTT. Translation: CASSPQHSLGNSPLHF.

This clonotype was picked up many times. The rearrangement links TRBV20-1 to TRBJ2-7; 7 bases are a match to TRBD1. This CDR3 is 15 amino acids long. Per the germline V gene, CDR1 is DFQATT and CDR2 is SNEGSKA (reference sequence). Trimming took 5 bases from V and 0 from J; bases not matched to a gene: 10. The chain's CDR3 is CSAPPRQGTSYEQYF. CDR3 nucleotides: TGCAGTGCTCCCCCCCGACAGGGAACCTCCTACGAGCAGTACTTC.

This clonotype was detected many times. V gene TRBV15 combines with J gene TRBJ2-5, with D possibly being TRBD1 (5 bases). V was shortened by 2 bases and J by 2 bases, with 15 bases between the two germline ends. The CDR3 is 16 amino acids. CDR1 and CDR2 from the germline V gene are LNHNV and YYDKDF (reference sequence). CDR3 bases: TGTGCCACCAGCAGACCCCTTGTGACAGTTCAAGAGACCCAGTACTTC. It translates to CATSRPLVTVQETQYF.

The V call is TRBV7-3, the J call TRBJ2-7; 10 nucleotides agree with TRBD1. This CDR3 region has 16 residues. Losses at the gene ends were 6 bases for V and 4 bases for J; bases not matched to a gene: 12. Germline V CDR1 and CDR2: SGHTA, FQGTGA. The CDR3 protein is CASSDRGRAMWYEQYF. DNA for the CDR3: TGTGCCAGCAGTGACAGGGGGCGGGCGATGTGGTACGAGCAGTACTTC.

The genes are TRBV6-1 and TRBJ1-2; TRBD1 aligns across 7 bases. Germline-derived CDR1 and CDR2 are MNHNS and SASEGT. The CDR3 consists of 13 residues. The ends lost 6 bases at V and 4 bases at J; junction bases unmatched: 5. CDR3 DNA sequence: TGTGCCAGCAGGGGGGACAGCGCCTATGGCTACACCTTC. It specifies CASRGDSAYGYTF.

This clonotype was seen ten or more times. In DNA form, the CDR3 reads TGTGCCAGCAGCGCCCACCCCGTCGAGCAGTACTTC. Translated, it gives CASSAHPVEQYF. The chain links TRBV14 to TRBJ2-7; D not certain. CDR3 length: 12 amino acids. The V gene's germline CDR1 is SGHDN and CDR2 FVKESK. Deletions cut 5 bases from V and 6 bases from J, with 11 bases between.

This clonotype was detected ten times or more. The chain carries TRBV11-2 and TRBJ1-1, with D maybe TRBD1 (5 bases). V gave up 5 bases and J gave up 3 bases, with 22 bases separating them. From germline, CDR1 is SGHAT and CDR2 FQNNGV. The CDR3 loop spans 17 amino acids. CDR3 in amino acids: CASSRRSTGLWDTEAFF. In nucleotides, the CDR3 is TGTGCCAGCAGCCGCCGCAGCACAGGTTTATGGGACACTGAAGCTTTCTTT.

This clonotype was detected ten times or more. This chain joins TRBV3-1 and TRBJ1-2; no reliable D call. The CDR3 loop spans 14 amino acids. Germline V gene data show CDR1 as LGHDT and CDR2 as YNNKEL (reference sequence). Trimming left V 0 bases short and J 7 bases short, with 12 bases between. The chain's CDR3 is CASSQDSQPGGYTF. The CDR3 nucleotides read TGTGCCAGCAGCCAAGATTCCCAACCTGGTGGCTACACCTTC. The full variable domain, its missing parts supplied by reference TRBV3-1 and TRBJ1-2, is DTAVSQTPKYLVTQMGNDKSIKCEQNLGHDTMYWYKQDSKKFLKIMFSYNNKELIINETVPNRFSPKSPDKAHLNLHINSLELGDSAVYFCASSQDSQPGGYTFGSGTRLTVV.

This clonotype was detected many times. The J gene is TRBJ2-5, the V gene TRBV25-1, with D perhaps TRBD2 (6 bases). Looked up from germline, CDR1 is MGHDK and CDR2 is SYGVNS. The CDR3 runs 14 residues. V was trimmed by 5 bases and J by 4 bases, leaving 14 bases between them. In DNA form, the CDR3 reads TGTGCCAGCAGTAACCGGGACTTAGCAGAGACCCAGTACTTC. Amino acids: CASSNRDLAETQYF.

This rearrangement joins TRBV4-3 to TRBJ2-4; D might be TRBD2 (5 bases). Trimming removed 3 bases from V and 0 bases from J, with 12 bases in between. Germline CDR1 is LGHNA and CDR2 is YSLEER. CDR3 length equals 16 residues. This chain's CDR3 is CASSHGSGLAKNIQYF. The CDR3 DNA is TGCGCCAGCAGCCATGGAAGCGGTCTAGCCAAAAACATTCAGTACTTC.

This clonotype was seen more than once but under ten times. The rearrangement links TRBV6-1 to TRBJ1-2; weak D call: TRBD1 (6 bases). This CDR3 has 13 amino acids. Trimming left V 6 bases short and J 6 bases short, with 14 bases between. Germline assignment: CDR1 MNHNS and CDR2 SASEGT. This CDR3 is CASSMTGNDGYTF. CDR3 nucleotide sequence: TGTGCCAGCAGCATGACAGGAAATGATGGCTACACCTTC.

The rearrangement links TRBV7-2 to TRBJ1-6, with TRBD1 matching 7 bases. The germline V gene has CDR1 SGHTA and CDR2 FQGNSA. CDR3 length equals 16 residues. V lost 2 bases, J lost 8 bases, and 9 bases stayed unmatched. In nucleotides, the CDR3 is TGTGCCAGCAGCTTAAATCTTGGCGACAGGGATTCACCCCTCCACTTT. Its protein is CASSLNLGDRDSPLHF. Using reference TRBV7-2 and TRBJ1-6 for the parts outside the CDR3, the full variable domain is GAGVSQSPSNKVTEKGKDVELRCDPISGHTALYWYRQSLGQGLEFLIYFQGNSAPDKSGLPSDRFSAERTGGSVSTLTIQRTQQEDSAVYLCASSLNLGDRDSPLHFGNGTRLTVT.

Ten or more counts support this clonotype. The chain combines TRBV7-2 with TRBJ1-6, with TRBD1 as a possible D gene (5 bases). The germline V and J ends were trimmed by 2 bases and 0 bases, with 14 bases remaining between them. CDR1 and CDR2 (germline): SGHTA, FQGNSA. This CDR3 region has 18 residues. The CDR3 bases are TGTGCCAGCAGCTTACTTGACAGCTCGATCTCCTATAATTCACCCCTCCACTTT. Translation gives CASSLLDSSISYNSPLHF. Full variable domain (remainder filled in from reference TRBV7-2 and TRBJ1-6): GAGVSQSPSNKVTEKGKDVELRCDPISGHTALYWYRQSLGQGLEFLIYFQGNSAPDKSGLPSDRFSAERTGGSVSTLTIQRTQQEDSAVYLCASSLLDSSISYNSPLHFGNGTRLTVT.

This clonotype was observed a few times. Being one base from a much bigger clone, this may be a read error. V usage is TRBV9 and J usage is TRBJ2-7, with 9 bases identical to TRBD1. The CDR3 spans 15 residues. The germline V gene encodes CDR1 SGDLS and CDR2 YYNGEE. For the CDR3, the DNA is TGTGCCATCAGCGTAGGTCCGAACAGGGGGCCCGAGCAGTACTTC. It encodes CAISVGPNRGPEQYF. Together with reference TRBV9 and TRBJ2-7, the CDR3 gives the full variable domain: DSGVTQTPKHLITATGQRVTLRCSPRSGDLSVYWYQQSLDQGLQFLIQYYNGEERAKGNILERFSAQQFPDLHSELNLSSLELGDSALYFCAISVGPNRGPEQYFGPGTRLTVT.

This clonotype was recorded at least ten times. This sequence may be a read error, since a much larger clone differs from it by one base. The chain uses TRBV12-3 or TRBV12-4 and TRBJ1-2; weak D call: TRBD1 (5 bases). The CDR3 has 13 amino acids. CDR3 in DNA: TGTGCCAGCAGTTTCCCAGGGAACTATGGCTACGCCTTC. Protein sequence: CASSFPGNYGYAF.

The table lists this clonotype with many counts. The chain couples TRBV29-1 to TRBJ1-3; unclear D gene. CDR3 length: 17 residues. The germline V gene has CDR1 SQVTM and CDR2 ANQGSEA. Trimming shortened V by 4 bases and J by 0 bases, and 19 bases separated the two germline ends. The CDR3 protein is CSVGPRVGESSGNTIYF. CDR3 DNA sequence: TGCAGCGTTGGCCCTCGAGTTGGTGAGAGCTCTGGAAACACCATATATTTT.

This clonotype has ten or more counts. The rearrangement uses TRBV6-5 and TRBJ1-2; D not certain. Germline V CDR1 and CDR2: MNHEY, SVGAGI. The CDR3 has 14 residues. V was trimmed by 0 bases and J by 6 bases, leaving 11 bases between them. In nucleotides, the CDR3 is TGTGCCAGCAGTTACTCCGGGCGTCCCCATGGCTACACCTTC. The encoded protein is CASSYSGRPHGYTF.

This clonotype came up a few times. Being one base from a much bigger clone, this may be a read error. The chain carries TRBV5-6 and TRBJ1-6; 8 nucleotides align to TRBD1. The CDR3 covers 14 residues. CDR1 SGHDT and CDR2 YYEEEE come from the germline V gene. Trimming at V came to 4 bases and at J to 5 bases, leaving 2 bases not matched to a gene. CDR3 DNA sequence: TGTGCCAGCAGCCGGGACAGGCATAATTCACCCCTCCACTTT. Translating it yields CASSRDRHNSPLHF.

This clonotype has at least ten counts. The chain recombines TRBV6-2 or TRBV6-3 with TRBJ2-5; TRBD2 matches at 14 bases. J lost 3 bases, V lost 4 bases, and 10 bases had no gene match. The CDR3 length is 18 residues. Germline CDR1 reads MNHEY; CDR2 reads SVGEGT. In DNA form, the CDR3 reads TGTGCCAGCAGTTTCTCGGGGGGACTAGCGGGAGCAAAAGAGACCCAGTACTTC. Translation: CASSFSGGLAGAKETQYF.

The J gene is TRBJ2-5, the V gene TRBV30; 10 nucleotides align to TRBD2. V lost 2 bases to trimming and J lost 2 bases; unmatched junction nucleotides: 8. The germline V gene encodes CDR1 GTSNPN and CDR2 SVGIG (reference sequence). The CDR3 sequence is 16 residues long. The CDR3 DNA reads as TGTGCCTGGAGTTTGGCTAGCGGGGGAGTTCAAGAGACCCAGTACTTC. Encoded protein: CAWSLASGGVQETQYF.

This clonotype was observed many times. The rearrangement links TRBV10-3 to TRBJ1-5; 8 nucleotides agree with TRBD1. V was clipped by 0 bases and J by 0 bases; unmatched bases: 1. Germline CDR1 reads ENHRY; CDR2 reads SYGVKD. This CDR3 is 16 amino acids long. The CDR3 reads CAISESTGGSNQPQHF. CDR3 in DNA: TGTGCCATCAGTGAGTCAACAGGGGGTAGCAATCAGCCCCAGCATTTT.

The rearrangement joins TRBV12-3 or TRBV12-4 to TRBJ1-1; D not certain. The CDR3 is made up of 14 amino acids. V lost 5 bases, J lost 0 bases, and 10 bases lay in between. Here the CDR3 DNA reads TGTGCCAGCAGTAACGATCGTCTGAACACTGAAGCTTTCTTT. Translating it yields CASSNDRLNTEAFF.

This clonotype was recorded many times. The J gene is TRBJ2-7, the V gene TRBV12-5; perhaps TRBD2 as D (6 bases). Trimming cost V 3 bases and J 3 bases, with 9 bases left between them. This CDR3 has 13 residues. Germline CDR1 is LGHNT and CDR2 is FRNRAP. The CDR3 here is CASGFSDYYEQYF. CDR3 coding DNA: TGTGCTAGTGGTTTCTCGGACTACTACGAGCAGTACTTC.

The rearrangement joins TRBV12-3 or TRBV12-4 to TRBJ1-1; TRBD1 matches 8 bases. V lost 5 bases and J lost 7; bases outside the gene matches: 6. This CDR3 comprises 13 residues. The CDR3 loop is CASSQGQVVEAFF. CDR3 DNA sequence: TGTGCCAGCAGTCAGGGACAGGTCGTTGAAGCTTTCTTT.